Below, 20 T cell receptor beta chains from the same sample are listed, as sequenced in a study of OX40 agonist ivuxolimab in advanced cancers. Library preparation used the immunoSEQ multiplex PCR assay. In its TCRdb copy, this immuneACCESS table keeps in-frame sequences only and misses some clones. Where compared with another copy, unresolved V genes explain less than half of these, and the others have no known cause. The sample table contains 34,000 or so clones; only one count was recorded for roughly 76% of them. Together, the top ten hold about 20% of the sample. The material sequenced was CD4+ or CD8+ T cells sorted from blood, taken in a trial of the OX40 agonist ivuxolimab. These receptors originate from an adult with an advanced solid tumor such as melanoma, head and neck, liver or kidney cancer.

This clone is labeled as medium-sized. Written as DNA, the CDR3 is TGTGCCAGCAGCTCCTCCGGGACAGGCAATGAGCAGTTCTTC. Amino acid sequence: CASSSSGTGNEQFF. J is TRBJ2-1 and V is TRBV7-9, with TRBD1 matching 8 bases. The CDR3 loop spans 14 amino acids. CDR1 and CDR2 (germline): SEHNR, FQNEAQ (reference sequence). After removal of 4 bases from V and 6 bases from J, the junction contained 5 bases not matched to a gene. Full variable domain (outside the CDR3, taken from reference TRBV7-9 and TRBJ2-1): DTGVSQNPRHKITKRGQNVTFRCDPISEHNRLYWYRQTLGQGPEFLTYFQNEAQLEKSRLLSDRFSAERPKGSFSTLEIQRTEQGDSAMYLCASSSSGTGNEQFFGPGTRLTVL.

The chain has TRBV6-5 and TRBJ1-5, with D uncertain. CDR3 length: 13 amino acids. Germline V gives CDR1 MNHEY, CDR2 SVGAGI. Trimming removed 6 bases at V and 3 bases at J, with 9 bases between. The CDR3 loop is CASSPIDNQPQHF. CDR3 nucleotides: TGTGCCAGCAGCCCAATAGACAATCAGCCCCAGCATTTT.

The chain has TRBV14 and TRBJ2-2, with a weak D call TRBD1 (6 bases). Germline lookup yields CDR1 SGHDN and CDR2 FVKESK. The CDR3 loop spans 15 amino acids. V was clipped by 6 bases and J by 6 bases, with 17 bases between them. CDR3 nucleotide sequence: TGTGCCAGCAGAGCAACAGGGAGATGGGCCGGGGAGCTGTTTTTT. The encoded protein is CASRATGRWAGELFF.

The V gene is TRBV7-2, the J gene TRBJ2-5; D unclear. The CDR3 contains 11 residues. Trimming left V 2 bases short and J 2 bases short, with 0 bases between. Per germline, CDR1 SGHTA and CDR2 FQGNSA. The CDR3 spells CASSLQETQYF. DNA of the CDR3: TGTGCCAGCAGCTTACAAGAGACCCAGTACTTC.

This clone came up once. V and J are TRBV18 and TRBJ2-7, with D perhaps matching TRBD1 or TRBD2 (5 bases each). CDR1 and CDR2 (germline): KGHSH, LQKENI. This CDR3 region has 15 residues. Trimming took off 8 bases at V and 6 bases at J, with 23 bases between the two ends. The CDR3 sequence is CASGTVTSQVGEQYF. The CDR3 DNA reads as TGTGCCAGCGGGACGGTCACCTCTCAGGTTGGCGAGCAGTACTTC.

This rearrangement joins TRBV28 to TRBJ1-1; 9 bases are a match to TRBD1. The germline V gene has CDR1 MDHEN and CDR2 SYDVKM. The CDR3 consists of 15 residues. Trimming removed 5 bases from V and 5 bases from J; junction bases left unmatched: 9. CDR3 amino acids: CASSIAGTGRTEAFF. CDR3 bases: TGTGCCAGCAGTATCGCCGGGACAGGGAGGACTGAAGCTTTCTTT.

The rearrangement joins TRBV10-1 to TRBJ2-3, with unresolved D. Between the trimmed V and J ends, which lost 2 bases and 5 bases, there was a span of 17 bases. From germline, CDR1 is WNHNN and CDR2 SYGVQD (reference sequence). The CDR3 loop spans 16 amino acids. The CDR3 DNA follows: TGCGCCAGCAGTGAGAATGTCACAGACCCGGTAGATACGCAGTATTTT. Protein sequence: CASSENVTDPVDTQYF.

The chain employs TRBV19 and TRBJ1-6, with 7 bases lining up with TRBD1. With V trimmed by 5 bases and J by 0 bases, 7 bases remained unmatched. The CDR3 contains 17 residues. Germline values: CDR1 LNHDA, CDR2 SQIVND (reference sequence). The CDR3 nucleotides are TGTGCCAGTAGTGTGGGACAGAAGAGCTCCTATAATTCACCCCTCCACTTT. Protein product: CASSVGQKSSYNSPLHF.

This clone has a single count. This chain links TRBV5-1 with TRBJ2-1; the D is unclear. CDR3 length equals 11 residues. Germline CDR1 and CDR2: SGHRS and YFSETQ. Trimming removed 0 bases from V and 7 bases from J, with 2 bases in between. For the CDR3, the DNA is TGCGCCAGCAGCTTGGCGAATGAGCAGTTCTTC. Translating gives CASSLANEQFF.

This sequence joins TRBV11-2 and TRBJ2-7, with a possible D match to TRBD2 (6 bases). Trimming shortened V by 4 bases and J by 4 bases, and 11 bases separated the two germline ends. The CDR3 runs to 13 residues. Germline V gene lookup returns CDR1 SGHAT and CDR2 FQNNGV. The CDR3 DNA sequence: TGTGCCAGCAGCTCGGACGGGACTTACGAGCAGTACTTC. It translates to CASSSDGTYEQYF.

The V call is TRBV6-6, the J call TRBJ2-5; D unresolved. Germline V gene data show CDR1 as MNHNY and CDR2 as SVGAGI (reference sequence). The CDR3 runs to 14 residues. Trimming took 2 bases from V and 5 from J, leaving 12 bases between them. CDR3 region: CASSYDKMGETQYF. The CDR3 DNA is TGTGCCAGCAGTTACGACAAAATGGGGGAGACCCAGTACTTC.

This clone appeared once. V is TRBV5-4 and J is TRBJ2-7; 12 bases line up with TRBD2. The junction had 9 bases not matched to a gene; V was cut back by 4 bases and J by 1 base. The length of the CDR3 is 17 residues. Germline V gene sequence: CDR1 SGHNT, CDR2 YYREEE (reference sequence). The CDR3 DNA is TGTGCCAGCAGCCCGGGACTAGCGGGCACCCTGTCCTACGAGCAGTACTTC. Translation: CASSPGLAGTLSYEQYF.

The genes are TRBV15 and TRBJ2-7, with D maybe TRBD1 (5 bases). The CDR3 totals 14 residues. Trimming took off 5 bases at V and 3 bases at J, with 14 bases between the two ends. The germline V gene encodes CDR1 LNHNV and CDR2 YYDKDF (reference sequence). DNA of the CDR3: TGTGCCACCAGCCCCCAGTCCGACAGCTACGAGCAGTACTTC. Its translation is CATSPQSDSYEQYF.

The CDR3 region has the DNA TGTGCCAGCAGTAAGCGGGAGCTGGTTAAGGAGCAGTACTTC. It codes for CASSKRELVKEQYF. The V call is TRBV2, the J call TRBJ2-7, with 8 bases aligning to TRBD2. The CDR3 totals 14 residues. J gave up 7 bases and V 5 bases, and 10 bases lay outside the gene matches. Germline V CDR1 and CDR2: SNHLY, FYNNEI.

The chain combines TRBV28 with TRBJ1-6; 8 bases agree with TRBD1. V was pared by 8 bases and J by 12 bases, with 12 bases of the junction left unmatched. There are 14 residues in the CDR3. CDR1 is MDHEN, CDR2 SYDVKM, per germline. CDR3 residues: CASSGGEVSLPLHF. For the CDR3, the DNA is TGTGCCAGCTCAGGGGGCGAGGTCTCATTACCCCTCCACTTT. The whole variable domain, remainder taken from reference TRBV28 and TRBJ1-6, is DVKVTQSSRYLVKRTGEKVFLECVQDMDHENMFWYRQDPGLGLRLIYFSYDVKMKEKGDIPEGYSVSREKKERFSLILESASTNQTSMYLCASSGGEVSLPLHFGNGTRLTVT.

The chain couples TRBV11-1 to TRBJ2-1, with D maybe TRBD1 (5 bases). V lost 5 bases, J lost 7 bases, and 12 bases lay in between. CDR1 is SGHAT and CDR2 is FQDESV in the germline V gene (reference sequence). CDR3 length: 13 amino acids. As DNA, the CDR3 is TGTGCCAGCAGCCGCGAGAAGGGGAATGAGCAGTTCTTC. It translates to CASSREKGNEQFF.

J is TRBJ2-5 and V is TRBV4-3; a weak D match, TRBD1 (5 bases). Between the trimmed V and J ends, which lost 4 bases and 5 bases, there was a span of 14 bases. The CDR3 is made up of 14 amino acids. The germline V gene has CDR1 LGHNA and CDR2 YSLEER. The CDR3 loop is CASSRERQGETQYF. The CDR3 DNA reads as TGCGCCAGCAGCCGAGAAAGGCAGGGTGAGACCCAGTACTTC.

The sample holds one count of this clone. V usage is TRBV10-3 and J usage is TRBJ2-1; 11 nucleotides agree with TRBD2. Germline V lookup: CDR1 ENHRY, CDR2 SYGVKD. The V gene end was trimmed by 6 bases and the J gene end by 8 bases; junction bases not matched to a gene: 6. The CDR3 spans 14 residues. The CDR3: CAISVSGGAHEQFF. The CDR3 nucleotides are TGTGCCATCAGCGTTAGCGGGGGGGCTCATGAGCAGTTCTTC.

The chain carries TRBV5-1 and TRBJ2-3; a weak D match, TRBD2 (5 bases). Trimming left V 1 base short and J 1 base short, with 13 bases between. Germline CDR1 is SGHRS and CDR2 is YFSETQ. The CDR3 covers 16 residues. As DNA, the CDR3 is TGCGCCAGCAGCTTGATGGCGGCTAGCCGCACAGATACGCAGTATTTT. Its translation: CASSLMAASRTDTQYF.

The CDR3 DNA follows: TGTGCCAGCAGTCAGGTAGCGGGGGGGGCCTACGAGCAGTACTTC. It is translated as CASSQVAGGAYEQYF. The V and J genes are TRBV28 and TRBJ2-7; TRBD2 agrees at 11 bases. This CDR3 has 15 residues. Germline V CDR1 and CDR2: MDHEN, SYDVKM. V trimming: 5 bases; J trimming: 2 bases; junction bases outside the gene matches: 5.